Described below is a single T cell receptor beta chain sequence and its context. The CDR3 is 16 amino acids. Germline CDR1 is MNHNS and CDR2 is SASEGT. This specimen comes from a study of tumor-infiltrating lymphocytes in oesophageal squamous cell carcinoma. TCRdb independently ran MiXCR on the reads; one entry per CDR3 protein. This table has about 12,000 distinct CDR3 sequences, nearly 60% appearing once. This receptor was taken from a female donor with esophageal squamous cell carcinoma. This chain joins TRBV6-1 and TRBJ2-3; 9 bases line up with TRBD1. The assigned J gene may be wrong: the sequence end matches TRBJ2-7 better. The sequenced sample was blood. The CDR3 here is CASSEGTGTGYDEQYF. In DNA, the CDR3 is TGTGCCAGCAGTGAAGGCACCGGGACAGGGTACGACGAGCAGTACTTC.